This TCR beta chain was identified in a study of T cell responses to AZD1222 COVID-19 vaccine. Looking at the study overall: Second-dose schedules of about 4 or about 12 weeks were combined.

The germline V gene has CDR1 MGHRA and CDR2 YSYEKL. Losses at the gene ends were 1 base for V and 2 bases for J; bases not matched to a gene: 8. The CDR3 length is 16 residues. Sequencing was performed with immunoSEQ multiplex PCR; in TCRdb, only in-frame clones are kept and a portion is missing. The sample holds about 140,000 clones; 80% to 95% are singletons and the top ten take about 3%. Study observations and caveats: Among those given AZD1222, only six were seropositive at baseline. Two AZD1222 administrations were followed by greater Spike-specific TCR breadth and depth.

The sample holds one count of this clone. Its target is not known. This sequence originates from an adult in good health. This material consisted of peripheral blood, taken on day 0 of AZD1222 vaccination. This chain links TRBV4-1 with TRBJ2-7, with 7 bases lining up with TRBD1. CDR3 in amino acids: CASSQAFPGQPYEQYF. CDR3 coding DNA: TGCGCCAGCAGCCAAGCCTTTCCGGGACAGCCCTACGAGCAGTACTTC.